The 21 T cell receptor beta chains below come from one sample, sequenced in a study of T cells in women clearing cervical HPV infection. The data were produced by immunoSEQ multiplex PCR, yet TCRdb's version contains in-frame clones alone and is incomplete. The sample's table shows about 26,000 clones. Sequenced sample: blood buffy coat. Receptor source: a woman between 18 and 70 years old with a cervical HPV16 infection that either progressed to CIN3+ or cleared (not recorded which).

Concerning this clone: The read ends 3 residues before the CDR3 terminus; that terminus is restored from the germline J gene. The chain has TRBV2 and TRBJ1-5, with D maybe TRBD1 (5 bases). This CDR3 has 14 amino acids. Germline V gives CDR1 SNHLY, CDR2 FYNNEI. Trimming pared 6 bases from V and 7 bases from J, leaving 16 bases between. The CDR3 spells CASSNSYGGQPQHF. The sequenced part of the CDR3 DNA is TGTGCCAGCAGCAACAGTTACGGGGGACAGCCC.

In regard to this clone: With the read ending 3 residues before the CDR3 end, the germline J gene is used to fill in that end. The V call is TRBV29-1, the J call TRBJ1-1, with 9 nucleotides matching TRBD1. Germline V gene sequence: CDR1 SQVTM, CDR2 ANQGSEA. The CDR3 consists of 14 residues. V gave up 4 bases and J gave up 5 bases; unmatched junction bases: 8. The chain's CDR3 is CSVVGTGRLTEAFF. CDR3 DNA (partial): TGCAGCGTTGTGGGGACAGGGAGGTTGACTGAA.

The sequenced part of the CDR3 DNA is TGTGCCAGCAGCTCTCTGAGCGGGGGCCAAGAGACC. Amino acids: CASSSLSGGQET. The full CDR3 protein is CASSSLSGGQETQYF. V and J are TRBV7-2 and TRBJ2-5; 8 bases align to TRBD2. Sequencing ends 3 residues short of the CDR3 end; the germline J gene provides the rest. Germline assignment: CDR1 SGHTA and CDR2 FQGNSA. Trimming took 4 bases from V and 1 from J; bases not matched to a gene: 5. This CDR3 has 15 residues.

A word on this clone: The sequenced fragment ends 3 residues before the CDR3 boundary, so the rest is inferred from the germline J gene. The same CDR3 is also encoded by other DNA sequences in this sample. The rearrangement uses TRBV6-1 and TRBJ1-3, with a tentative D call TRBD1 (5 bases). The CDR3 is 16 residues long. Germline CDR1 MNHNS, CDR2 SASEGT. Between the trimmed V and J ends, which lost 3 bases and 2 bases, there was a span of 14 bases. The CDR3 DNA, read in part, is TGTGCCAGCAGTGAGGGTGGGGGGAGAACTGGAAACACC. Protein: CASSEGGGRTGNT. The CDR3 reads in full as CASSEGGGRTGNTIYF.

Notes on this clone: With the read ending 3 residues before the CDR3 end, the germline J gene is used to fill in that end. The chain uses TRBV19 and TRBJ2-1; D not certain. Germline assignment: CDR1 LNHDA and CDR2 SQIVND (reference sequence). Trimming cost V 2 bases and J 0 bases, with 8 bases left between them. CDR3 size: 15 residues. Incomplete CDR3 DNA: TGTGCCAGTAGTATAACGGGTAGCTCCTACAATGAG. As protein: CASSITGSSYNE. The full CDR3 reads CASSITGSSYNEQFF.

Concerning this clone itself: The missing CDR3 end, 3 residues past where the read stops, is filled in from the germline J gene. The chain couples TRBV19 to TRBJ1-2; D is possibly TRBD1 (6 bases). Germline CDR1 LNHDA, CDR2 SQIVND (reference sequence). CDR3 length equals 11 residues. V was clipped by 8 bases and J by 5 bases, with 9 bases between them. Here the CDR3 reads CASWTEYGYTF. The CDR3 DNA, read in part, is TGTGCCAGTTGGACAGAGTATGGC.

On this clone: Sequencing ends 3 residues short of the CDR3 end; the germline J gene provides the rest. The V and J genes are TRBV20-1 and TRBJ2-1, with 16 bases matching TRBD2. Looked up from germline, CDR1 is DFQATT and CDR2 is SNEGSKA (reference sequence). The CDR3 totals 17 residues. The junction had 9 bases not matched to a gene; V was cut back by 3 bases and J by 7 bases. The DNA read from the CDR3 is TGCAGTGCTAGGGGACTAGCGGGGGGGCGATTTTTAAATGAG. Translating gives CSARGLAGGRFLNE. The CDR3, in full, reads CSARGLAGGRFLNEQFF.

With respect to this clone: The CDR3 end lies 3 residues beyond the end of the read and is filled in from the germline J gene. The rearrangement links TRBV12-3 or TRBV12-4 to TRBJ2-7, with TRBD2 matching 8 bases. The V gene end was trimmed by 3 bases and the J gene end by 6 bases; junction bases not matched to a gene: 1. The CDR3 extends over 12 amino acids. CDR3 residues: CASSFRGGEQYF. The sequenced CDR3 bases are TGTGCCAGCAGTTTCCGGGGGGGCGAG.

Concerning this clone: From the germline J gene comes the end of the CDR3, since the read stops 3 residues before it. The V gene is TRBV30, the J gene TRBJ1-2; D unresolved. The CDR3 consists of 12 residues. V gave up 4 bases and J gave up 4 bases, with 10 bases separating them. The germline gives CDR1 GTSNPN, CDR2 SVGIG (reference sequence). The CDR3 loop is CAWTTEGYGYTF. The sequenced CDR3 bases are TGTGCCTGGACTACAGAGGGCTATGGC.

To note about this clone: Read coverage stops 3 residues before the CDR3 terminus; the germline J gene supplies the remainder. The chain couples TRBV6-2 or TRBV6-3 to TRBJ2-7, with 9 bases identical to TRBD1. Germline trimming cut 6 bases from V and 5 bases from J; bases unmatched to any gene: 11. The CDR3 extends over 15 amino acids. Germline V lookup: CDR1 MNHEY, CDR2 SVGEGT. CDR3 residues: CASRTTGGKFHEQYF. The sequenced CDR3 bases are TGTGCCAGCAGGACCACAGGGGGCAAATTCCACGAG.

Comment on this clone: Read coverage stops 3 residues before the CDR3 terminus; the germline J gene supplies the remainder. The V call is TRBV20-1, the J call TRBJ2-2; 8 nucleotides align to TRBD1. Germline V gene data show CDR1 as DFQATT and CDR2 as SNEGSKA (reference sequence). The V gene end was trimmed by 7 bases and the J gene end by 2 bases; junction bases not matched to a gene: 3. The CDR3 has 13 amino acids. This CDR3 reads CSVRGPNTGELFF. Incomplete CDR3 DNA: TGCAGTGTCAGGGGGCCCAACACCGGGGAG.

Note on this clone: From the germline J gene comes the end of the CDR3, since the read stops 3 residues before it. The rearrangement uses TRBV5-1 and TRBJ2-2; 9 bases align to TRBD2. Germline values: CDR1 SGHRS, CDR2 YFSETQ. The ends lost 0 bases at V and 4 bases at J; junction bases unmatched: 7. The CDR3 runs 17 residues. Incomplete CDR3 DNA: TGCGCCAGCAGCTTGGCTGTAGCGGGAGCGGGCACCGGGGAG. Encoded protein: CASSLAVAGAGTGE. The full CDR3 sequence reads CASSLAVAGAGTGELFF.

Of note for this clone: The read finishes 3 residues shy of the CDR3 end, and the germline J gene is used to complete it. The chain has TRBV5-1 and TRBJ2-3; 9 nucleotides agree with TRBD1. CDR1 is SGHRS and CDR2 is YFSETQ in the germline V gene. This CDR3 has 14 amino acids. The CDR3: CASSGGQGQETQYF. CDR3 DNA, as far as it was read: TGCGCCAGCAGCGGGGGACAGGGCCAAGAGACG.

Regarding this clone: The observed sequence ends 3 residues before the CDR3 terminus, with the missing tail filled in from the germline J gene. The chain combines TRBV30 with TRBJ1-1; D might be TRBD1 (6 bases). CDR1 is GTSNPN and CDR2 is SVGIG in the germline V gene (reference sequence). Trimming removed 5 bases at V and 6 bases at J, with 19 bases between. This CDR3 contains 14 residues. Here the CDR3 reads CAWPPGGPGAEAFF. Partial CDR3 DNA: TGTGCCTGGCCGCCGGGGGGGCCGGGGGCTGAA.

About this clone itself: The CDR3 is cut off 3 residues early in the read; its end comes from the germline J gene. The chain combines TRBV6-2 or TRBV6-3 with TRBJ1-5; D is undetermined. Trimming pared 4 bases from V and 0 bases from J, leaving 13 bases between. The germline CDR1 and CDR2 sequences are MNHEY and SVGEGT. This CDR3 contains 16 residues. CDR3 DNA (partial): TGTGCCAGCAGTTCTGGCCAGTACCTTAGCAATCAGCCC. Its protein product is CASSSGQYLSNQP. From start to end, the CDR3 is CASSSGQYLSNQPQHF.

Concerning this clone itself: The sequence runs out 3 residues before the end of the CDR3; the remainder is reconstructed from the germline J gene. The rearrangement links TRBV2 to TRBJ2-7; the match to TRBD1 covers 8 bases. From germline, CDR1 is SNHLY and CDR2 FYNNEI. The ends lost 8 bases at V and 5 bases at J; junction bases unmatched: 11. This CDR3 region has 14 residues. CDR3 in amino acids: CASEAGGRVNEQYF. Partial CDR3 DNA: TGTGCCAGCGAGGCAGGGGGCCGGGTAAACGAG.

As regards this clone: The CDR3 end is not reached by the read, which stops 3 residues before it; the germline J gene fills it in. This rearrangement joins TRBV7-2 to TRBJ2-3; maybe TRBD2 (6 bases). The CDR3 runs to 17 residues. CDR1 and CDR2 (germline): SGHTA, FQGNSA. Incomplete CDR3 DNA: TGTGCCAGCAGCTTAGCCCCCTTGGGGGGAGGCCAAGAGACG. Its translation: CASSLAPLGGGQET. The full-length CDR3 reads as CASSLAPLGGGQETQYF.

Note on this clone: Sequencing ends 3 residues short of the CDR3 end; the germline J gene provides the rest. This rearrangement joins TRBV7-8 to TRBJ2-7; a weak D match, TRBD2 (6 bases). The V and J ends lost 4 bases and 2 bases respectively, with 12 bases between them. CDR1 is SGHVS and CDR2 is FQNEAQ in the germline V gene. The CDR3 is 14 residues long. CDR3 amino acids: CASSSRDSAYEQYF. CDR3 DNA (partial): TGTGCCAGCAGCTCCCGGGACTCAGCCTACGAG.

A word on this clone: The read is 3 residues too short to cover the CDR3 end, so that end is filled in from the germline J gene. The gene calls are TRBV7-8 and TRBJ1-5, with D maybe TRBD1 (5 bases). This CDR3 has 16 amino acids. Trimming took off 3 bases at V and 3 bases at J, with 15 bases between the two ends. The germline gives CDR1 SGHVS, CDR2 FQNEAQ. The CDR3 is CASSFQGVSFNQPQHF. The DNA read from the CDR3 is TGTGCCAGCAGCTTTCAGGGTGTCTCCTTCAATCAGCCC.

CDR3 loop: CASSLGTPVGLDEQFF. The sequenced CDR3 bases are TGTGCCAGCAGCTTAGGGACACCTGTGGGGTTGGATGAG. The V call is TRBV7-6, the J call TRBJ2-1, with D perhaps TRBD1 (5 bases). The read stops 3 residues short of the end of the CDR3; the missing end is completed from the germline J gene. The CDR3 covers 16 residues. Trimming took 1 base from V and 8 from J, leaving 18 bases between them. Germline V gives CDR1 SGHVS, CDR2 FNYEAQ.

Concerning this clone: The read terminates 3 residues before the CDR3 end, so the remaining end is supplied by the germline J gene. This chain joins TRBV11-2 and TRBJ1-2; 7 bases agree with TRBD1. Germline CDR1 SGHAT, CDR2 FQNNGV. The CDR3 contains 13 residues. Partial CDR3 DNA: TGTGCCAGCAGCACTGGACAGGCCTACGAC. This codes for CASSTGQAYD. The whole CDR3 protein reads CASSTGQAYDYTF. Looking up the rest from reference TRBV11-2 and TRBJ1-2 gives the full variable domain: EAGVAQSPRYKIIEKRQSVAFWCNPISGHATLYWYQQILGQGPKLLIQFQNNGVVDDSQLPKDRFSAERLKGVDSTLKIQPAKLEDSAVYLCASSTGQAYDYTFGSGTRLTVV.